This T cell receptor beta chain originates from a study of CD8+ T cells in alopecia areata. RNA was extracted and reverse transcribed into cDNA as the sequencing template. The table came from immunoSEQ multiplex PCR; TCRdb's copy has only in-frame clones and leaves some out. The table includes some 130,000 clones, approximately 49% detected once. The CDR3 consists of 14 residues. Trimming pared 4 bases from V and 4 bases from J, leaving 10 bases between. Looked up from germline, CDR1 is SGHAT and CDR2 is FQNNGV. Sequences were derived from CD8+ T cells sorted from blood, sampled at week 0. The genes are TRBV11-2 and TRBJ2-2; either TRBD1 or TRBD2 may fit D (5 bases each). The sequence was collected from a human donor with alopecia areata. DNA for the CDR3: TGTGCCAGCAGCTCCTGGGACCTCACCGGGGAGCTGTTTTTT. Protein product: CASSSWDLTGELFF. The whole variable domain, remainder taken from reference TRBV11-2 and TRBJ2-2, is EAGVAQSPRYKIIEKRQSVAFWCNPISGHATLYWYQQILGQGPKLLIQFQNNGVVDDSQLPKDRFSAERLKGVDSTLKIQPAKLEDSAVYLCASSSWDLTGELFFGEGSRLTVL.